The sequence of this T cell receptor beta chain was determined in a study of cytomegalovirus exposure and HLA in healthy donors. Vbeta (60) and Jbeta (13) primers were used in the PCR. The table came from immunoSEQ multiplex PCR; TCRdb's copy has only in-frame clones and leaves some out. The repertoire has hundreds of thousands of clones, 60% to 80% of them found once; the top ten carry 1.5% to 2%. As concerns this clone: The antigen is not known.

V shed 5 bases and J 8 bases; nucleotides not matched to a gene: 8. Germline V gene lookup returns CDR1 MNHEY and CDR2 SMNVEV (reference sequence). The CDR3 has 16 amino acids. Study findings and constraints: A missense DCLRE1C variant was associated with V- and J-gene trimming of TCR beta chains in a later analysis, and an independent cohort replicated the association.

The sequence came from a male donor in good health and CMV-seronegative. The sample taken for sequencing was PBMCs. The rearrangement joins TRBV27 to TRBJ2-1, with 14 nucleotides matching TRBD2. CDR3 in amino acids: CASSIPGLAGADEQFF. Written as DNA, the CDR3 is TGTGCCAGCAGTATCCCGGGACTAGCGGGAGCGGATGAGCAGTTCTTC.